The 10 T cell receptor beta chains listed next were all sequenced from one sample in a study of OX40 agonist ivuxolimab in advanced cancers. The repertoire was sequenced with immunoSEQ multiplex PCR; TCRdb's copy has only in-frame clones and lacks some. The data contain approximately 61,000 clones, about nine tenths of them singletons. Sequencing was performed on CD4+ or CD8+ T cells sorted from blood, taken in a trial of the OX40 agonist ivuxolimab. These receptors all come from an adult with an advanced solid tumor such as melanoma, head and neck, liver or kidney cancer.

The chain is built from TRBV15 and TRBJ1-4; TRBD1 matches at 8 bases. This CDR3 has 16 residues. Germline assignment: CDR1 LNHNV and CDR2 YYDKDF (reference sequence). The V segment lost 2 bases and the J segment 3 bases; nucleotides outside the gene matches: 5. The DNA for the CDR3 is TGTGCCACCAGCAGACTCACAGGGGGTGCTAATGAAAAACTGTTTTTT. Its protein product is CATSRLTGGANEKLFF.

As to this clone: Other DNA variants within this sample encode the same CDR3. The genes are TRBV7-2 and TRBJ2-7; D unclear. This CDR3 contains 12 residues. Trimming pared 1 base from V and 1 base from J, leaving 2 bases between. CDR1 and CDR2 (germline): SGHTA, FQGNSA. The CDR3 here is CASSLVSYEQYF. CDR3 DNA: TGTGCCAGCAGCTTAGTTTCCTACGAGCAGTACTTC.

The CDR3 nucleotides are TGTGCCAGCAGCATTTTCACAGGGGGCGTGTTAACTAATGAAAAACTGTTTTTT. As protein: CASSIFTGGVLTNEKLFF. The chain employs TRBV28 and TRBJ1-4; 9 positions agree with TRBD1. The CDR3 sequence is 18 residues long. V dropped 6 bases and J dropped 1; count of bases not matched to a gene: 12. CDR1 and CDR2 (germline): MDHEN, SYDVKM.

The CDR3: CASSSSLAGQETQYF. The DNA for the CDR3 is TGTGCCAGCAGTTCGTCACTAGCGGGACAAGAGACCCAGTACTTC. The V gene is TRBV27, the J gene TRBJ2-5; TRBD2 aligns across 10 bases. V gave up 4 bases and J gave up 2 bases; unmatched junction bases: 4. There are 15 residues in the CDR3. Germline V gene lookup returns CDR1 MNHEY and CDR2 SMNVEV (reference sequence).

The rearrangement links TRBV5-6 to TRBJ2-5; 7 bases line up with TRBD1. V trimming: 0 bases; J trimming: 6 bases; junction bases outside the gene matches: 17. The CDR3 totals 18 residues. Germline CDR1 is SGHDT and CDR2 is YYEEEE. For the CDR3, the DNA is TGTGCCAGCAGCTTGGTTGGAGCCGGGACAGACCTTACGAAGACCCAGTACTTC. Translated, it gives CASSLVGAGTDLTKTQYF.

The J gene is TRBJ2-7, the V gene TRBV19, with D unclear. Trimming removed 4 bases from V and 3 bases from J, with 7 bases in between. The CDR3 consists of 12 residues. CDR1 and CDR2 (germline): LNHDA, SQIVND (reference sequence). CDR3 amino acids: CASSNGGYEQYF. The CDR3 bases are TGTGCCAGTAGTAATGGCGGCTACGAGCAGTACTTC.

V is TRBV9 and J is TRBJ2-1; 9 bases are a match to TRBD1. V lost 6 bases to trimming and J lost 1 base; unmatched junction nucleotides: 5. CDR1 is SGDLS and CDR2 is YYNGEE in the germline V gene. CDR3 length: 15 amino acids. The chain's CDR3 is CASTKTGGSYNEQFF. In nucleotides, the CDR3 is TGTGCCAGCACTAAGACAGGGGGGTCCTACAATGAGCAGTTCTTC.

The chain recombines TRBV11-3 with TRBJ2-1, with 7 bases lining up with TRBD1. The CDR3 loop spans 13 amino acids. Germline V lookup: CDR1 SGHNT, CDR2 YENEEA. The V segment lost 5 bases and the J segment 8 bases; nucleotides outside the gene matches: 6. The chain's CDR3 is CASSPRGSDEQFF. The CDR3 nucleotides read TGTGCCAGCAGCCCCAGGGGGAGTGATGAGCAGTTCTTC.

The CDR3 DNA sequence: TGTGCCAGCATTATAAGGACAGGAGCCGCAGATACGCAGTATTTT. This gives the protein CASIIRTGAADTQYF. This chain links TRBV6-1 with TRBJ2-3; 7 bases match TRBD1. CDR3 length equals 15 residues. Looked up from germline, CDR1 is MNHNS and CDR2 is SASEGT. Unmatched junction bases numbered 11, after V lost 7 bases and J lost 4 bases.

The rearrangement uses TRBV13 and TRBJ2-1; 14 bases agree with TRBD2. CDR3 size: 15 residues. V trimming: 5 bases; J trimming: 9 bases; junction bases outside the gene matches: 6. Per germline, CDR1 PRHDT and CDR2 FYEKMQ (reference sequence). The CDR3 reads CASSPTSGRAAEQFF. For the CDR3, the DNA is TGTGCCAGCAGCCCGACTAGCGGGAGGGCCGCTGAGCAGTTCTTC.